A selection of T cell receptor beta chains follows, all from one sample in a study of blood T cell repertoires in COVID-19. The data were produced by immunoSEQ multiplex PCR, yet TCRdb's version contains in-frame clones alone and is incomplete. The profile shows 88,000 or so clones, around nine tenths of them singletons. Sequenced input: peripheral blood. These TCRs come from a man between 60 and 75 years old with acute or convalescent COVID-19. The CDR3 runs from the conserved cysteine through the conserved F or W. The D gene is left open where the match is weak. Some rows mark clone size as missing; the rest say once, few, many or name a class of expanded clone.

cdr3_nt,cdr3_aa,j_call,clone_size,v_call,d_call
TGTGCCAGCAGCTTAGAGAGGGGGCATGAAAAACTGTTTTTT,CASSLERGHEKLFF,TRBJ1-4,-,TRBV7-9,TRBD1
TGTGCCAGTACCTCTCTCGGACAGGCGAACTATGGCTACACCTTC,CASTSLGQANYGYTF,TRBJ1-2,-,TRBV19,TRBD1
TGTGCCTGGACAGGGGATGGCACCGGGGAGCTGTTTTTT,CAWTGDGTGELFF,TRBJ2-2,-,TRBV30,-
TGCGCCAGCAGCTTGGAAACAGAAGCTTTCTTT,CASSLETEAFF,TRBJ1-1,once,TRBV5-1,-
TGCGCCAGCAGCCAATTAGCGGTTACAGCCTACGAGCAGTACTTC,CASSQLAVTAYEQYF,TRBJ2-7,-,TRBV4-1,-
TGTGCCACCAGCAGAGATTTGGCTAGCATTCCAGATACGCAGTATTTT,CATSRDLASIPDTQYF,TRBJ2-3,once,TRBV15,-
TGTGCCAGCAGAATAGCGGGAGGGCCTATAAATGAGCAGTTCTTC,CASRIAGGPINEQFF,TRBJ2-1,-,TRBV2,TRBD2
TGTGCCAGCAGTTATACCGGGACTACTCGTGGCTACACCTTC,CASSYTGTTRGYTF,TRBJ1-2,-,TRBV6-5,-
TGTGCCACCAACCCGGACCGGGGACAGGGCAATCAGCCCCAGCATTTT,CATNPDRGQGNQPQHF,TRBJ1-5,-,TRBV19,TRBD1
TGTGCCAGTAGTATGGCCGGGAGGGCCGGGAGTTACGAGCAGTACTTC,CASSMAGRAGSYEQYF,TRBJ2-7,once,TRBV19,TRBD2
TGTGCCAGCAGCCCGGGGCGGGGGGGGGAGACCCAGTACTTC,CASSPGRGGETQYF,TRBJ2-5,-,TRBV28,TRBD2
TGTGCCTGGGACCGGGACAACTCCTACGAGCAGTACTTC,CAWDRDNSYEQYF,TRBJ2-7,-,TRBV30,-
TGTGCCAGTAGTAGCGTACAGGGGACAGATACGCAGTATTTT,CASSSVQGTDTQYF,TRBJ2-3,-,TRBV19,TRBD1
TGTGCCAGCAGCCTGAACAGGGGGCGGTCCGGGGAGCTGTTTTTT,CASSLNRGRSGELFF,TRBJ2-2,-,TRBV28,TRBD1
TGTGCCAGCAAAAGTGACAGGGGTATTACCGGGGAGCTGTTTTTT,CASKSDRGITGELFF,TRBJ2-2,-,TRBV5-4,TRBD1
TGTGCCAGCTCACCCCAGGGGACTAATAATTCACCCCTCCACTTT,CASSPQGTNNSPLHF,TRBJ1-6,-,TRBV18,-
TGTGCCAGCAGTCATGGACAGGGAGAAGCTTTCTTT,CASSHGQGEAFF,TRBJ1-1,-,TRBV6-2/TRBV6-3,TRBD1
TGTGCCAGCAGCTTAGCCACAGGATACGAGCAGTACTTC,CASSLATGYEQYF,TRBJ2-7,-,TRBV7-8,-
TGTGCCAGCAGTTCCCGGACTAGCGGATTAGTTGGGGCCCAGTACTTC,CASSSRTSGLVGAQYF,TRBJ2-5,-,TRBV6-2/TRBV6-3,TRBD2
TGTGCCAGTAGTATAGCAACGGGACAGGGCTACAATGAGCAGTTCTTC,CASSIATGQGYNEQFF,TRBJ2-1,-,TRBV19,TRBD1
TGCGCCAGCAGCTTGGAGAGGACAGGGGGGAACAATGAGCAGTTCTTC,CASSLERTGGNNEQFF,TRBJ2-1,-,TRBV5-1,TRBD1
TGCGCCAGCAGCCAAGAAGCCGCGGGGGCGATCGGCCAGCCCCAGCATTTT,CASSQEAAGAIGQPQHF,TRBJ1-5,-,TRBV4-1,-
TGTGCCAGCAGCCCGGGACTGTTCTCCTACGAGCAGTACTTC,CASSPGLFSYEQYF,TRBJ2-7,-,TRBV5-4,-
TGCGCCAGCAGCTCCGGGACAGGGGTCTTTGCCACTGAAGCTTTCTTT,CASSSGTGVFATEAFF,TRBJ1-1,-,TRBV5-1,TRBD1
TGTGCCAGCAGCCGGACTAGCGGGAGGGTCGCCTACGAGCAGTACTTC,CASSRTSGRVAYEQYF,TRBJ2-7,-,TRBV7-2,TRBD2
TGTGCCAGCAGCGGGAGACACCGGAGTGAAGCTTTCTTT,CASSGRHRSEAFF,TRBJ1-1,-,TRBV7-9,-
TGTGCCAGCACTCTGGCGGAACACACCGGGGAGCTGTTTTTT,CASTLAEHTGELFF,TRBJ2-2,once,TRBV2,-
TGTGCCAGCAGCCAAGCACAGTCTGGAAACACCATATATTTT,CASSQAQSGNTIYF,TRBJ1-3,-,TRBV3-1/TRBV3-2,-
TGTGCCTGGACCCCGAGCCAGGGAACCTACGAGCAGTACTTC,CAWTPSQGTYEQYF,TRBJ2-7,-,TRBV30,-
TGTGCCAGCAGAAGGACTAGCGGTTACTCCTACGAGCAGTACTTC,CASRRTSGYSYEQYF,TRBJ2-7,-,TRBV2,TRBD2
TGTGCCTGGAGTGTACTCGGTGCTACTAATGAAAAACTGTTTTTT,CAWSVLGATNEKLFF,TRBJ1-4,-,TRBV30,-
TGTGCCAGCAGCTCAGCGAGACAGGGAACACGTTCTGGAGGTTTCACAGATACGCAGTATTTT,CASSSARQGTRSGGFTDTQYF,TRBJ2-3,-,TRBV7-2,TRBD1
TGTGCCAGCAGTTTACGAGGGGGAAACACCGGGGAGCTGTTTTTT,CASSLRGGNTGELFF,TRBJ2-2,-,TRBV27,-
TGCGCCAGCAGCCAAGGACAGACCAACGCCTATGGCTACACCTTC,CASSQGQTNAYGYTF,TRBJ1-2,-,TRBV4-3,-
TGCGCCAGCAGCTTTAGGGACAGTTTACCACTAGCCAAAAACATTCAGTACTTC,CASSFRDSLPLAKNIQYF,TRBJ2-4,-,TRBV5-1,TRBD1
TGTGCCAGCGGACGCGGGGGCACTGAAGCTTTCTTT,CASGRGGTEAFF,TRBJ1-1,-,TRBV12-3/TRBV12-4,-
TGTGCCAGCAGTTTCCACGACAGATCCGAGACCCAGTACTTC,CASSFHDRSETQYF,TRBJ2-5,once,TRBV6-5,-
TGCGCCAGCAGCTTAGGACAGGGGAATGAGCAGTTCTTC,CASSLGQGNEQFF,TRBJ2-1,-,TRBV5-1,TRBD1
TGTGCCAGCAGTTACCCAGGGACTTTCGAGCAGTACTTC,CASSYPGTFEQYF,TRBJ2-7,-,TRBV6-2/TRBV6-3,-
TGTGCCAGCAGCTTGACTAGCGGGAGGGCCGGATTTTTCAACGAGCAGTACTTC,CASSLTSGRAGFFNEQYF,TRBJ2-7,-,TRBV5-5,TRBD2
TGTGCCAGTAGGCCCAGGGGTACCTACAATGAGCAGTTCTTC,CASRPRGTYNEQFF,TRBJ2-1,-,TRBV19,-
TGTGCCAGCAGTTACACCTACGAGCAGTACTTC,CASSYTYEQYF,TRBJ2-7,-,TRBV11-2,-
TGTGCCAGTAGTATATTCGGACAGTCCTACGAGCAGTACTTC,CASSIFGQSYEQYF,TRBJ2-7,-,TRBV19,-
TGCAGCGTTGTAGGGGGTCGGGGTTACAATGAGCAGTTCTTC,CSVVGGRGYNEQFF,TRBJ2-1,few,TRBV29-1,-
TGTGCCAGCAGTGTGTCGGCGTATGGGGCAAGGAACACTGAAGCTTTCTTT,CASSVSAYGARNTEAFF,TRBJ1-1,-,TRBV25-1,-
TGTGCCAGCAGCTCCATCTCAGGGCAGTACTTC,CASSSISGQYF,TRBJ2-7,few,TRBV5-5,-
TGTGCCAGCGGGACAGGGAATGAAAAACTGTTTTTT,CASGTGNEKLFF,TRBJ1-4,-,TRBV6-6,TRBD1
TGCGCCAGCAGCTTGTCGGAGGGGTATATAAAAAACATTCAGTACTTC,CASSLSEGYIKNIQYF,TRBJ2-4,-,TRBV5-1,-
TGTGCCAGCAGTTACGACTTACAGGGGTTGAACACTGAAGCTTTCTTT,CASSYDLQGLNTEAFF,TRBJ1-1,-,TRBV6-5,TRBD1
TGTGCCAGCAGCCAAGTAGGGGGGGCCTCCTACAATGAGCAGTTCTTC,CASSQVGGASYNEQFF,TRBJ2-1,-,TRBV14,-
TGTGCCAGCAGCTTGGATCAGAGGGCCTTGTACTTC,CASSLDQRALYF,TRBJ2-7,-,TRBV7-2,-
TGCGCCAGCAGCTTGGTAGGGCTAGCGCAAGACGAGCAGTACTTC,CASSLVGLAQDEQYF,TRBJ2-7,once,TRBV5-1,-
TGTGCCAGCAGCCTACAGGAAATCATCTCACCCCTCCACTTT,CASSLQEIISPLHF,TRBJ1-6,-,TRBV6-5,-
TGTGCCAGCGGCGACAGGGTCGGGCAGCCCCAGCATTTT,CASGDRVGQPQHF,TRBJ1-5,-,TRBV7-2,TRBD1
TGTGCCAGCAGGAACTGGGCGGGGGGTCGATATAGCACAGATACGCAGTATTTT,CASRNWAGGRYSTDTQYF,TRBJ2-3,-,TRBV27,TRBD2
TGTGCCAGCAGTCAGTCTTCCTACGAGCAGTACTTC,CASSQSSYEQYF,TRBJ2-7,-,TRBV2,-
TGTGCCAGCATCTCCCCTAGCGGAAACACAGATACGCAGTATTTT,CASISPSGNTDTQYF,TRBJ2-3,-,TRBV2,TRBD2
TGTGCCAGCAGCCCGAATGTAGCGGGAAGCTCCTACGAGCAGTACTTC,CASSPNVAGSSYEQYF,TRBJ2-7,-,TRBV25-1,TRBD2
TGTGCCAGCAGTGTAGAGGCCCAGTACTTC,CASSVEAQYF,TRBJ2-5,-,TRBV2,-
TGTGCCAGCAGCTTGGGACAGGGCCAAGGGAACACTGAAGCTTTCTTT,CASSLGQGQGNTEAFF,TRBJ1-1,-,TRBV9,TRBD1